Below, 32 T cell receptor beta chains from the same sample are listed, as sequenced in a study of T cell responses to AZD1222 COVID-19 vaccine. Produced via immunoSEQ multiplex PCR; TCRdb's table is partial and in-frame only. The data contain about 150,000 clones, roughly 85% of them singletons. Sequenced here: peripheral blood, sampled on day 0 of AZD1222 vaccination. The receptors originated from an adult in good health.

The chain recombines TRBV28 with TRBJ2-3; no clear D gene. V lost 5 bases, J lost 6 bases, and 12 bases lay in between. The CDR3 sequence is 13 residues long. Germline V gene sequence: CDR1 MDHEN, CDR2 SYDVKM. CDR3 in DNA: TGTGCCAGCAGTGCGCACCTAGTGGATACGCAGTATTTT. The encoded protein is CASSAHLVDTQYF.

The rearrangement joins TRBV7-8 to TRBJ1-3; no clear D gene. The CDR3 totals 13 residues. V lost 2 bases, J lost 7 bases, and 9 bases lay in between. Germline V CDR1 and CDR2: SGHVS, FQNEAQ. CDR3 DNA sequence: TGTGCCAGCAGCTTATTCGTCGACAACACCATATATTTT. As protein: CASSLFVDNTIYF.

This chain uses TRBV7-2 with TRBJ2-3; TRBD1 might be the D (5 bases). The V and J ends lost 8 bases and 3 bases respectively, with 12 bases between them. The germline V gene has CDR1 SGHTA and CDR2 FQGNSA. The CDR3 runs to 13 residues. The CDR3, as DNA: TGTGCCAGCCTGGCAGGGCGGACAGATACGCAGTATTTT. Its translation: CASLAGRTDTQYF.

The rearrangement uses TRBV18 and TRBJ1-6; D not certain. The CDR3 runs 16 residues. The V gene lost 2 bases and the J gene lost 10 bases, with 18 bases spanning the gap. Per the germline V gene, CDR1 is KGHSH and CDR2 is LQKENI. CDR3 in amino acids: CASSPIENRTRSPLHF. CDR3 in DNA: TGTGCCAGCTCACCAATCGAGAACAGAACCAGGTCACCCCTCCACTTT.

CDR3 coding DNA: TGCGCCAGTTCTAGCGGGGGGCGCACAGATACGCAGTATTTT. Protein: CASSSGGRTDTQYF. V and J are TRBV10-1 and TRBJ2-3; TRBD2 matches 11 bases. This CDR3 is 14 amino acids long. The junction had 3 bases not matched to a gene; V was cut back by 9 bases and J by 1 base. Germline lookup yields CDR1 WNHNN and CDR2 SYGVQD (reference sequence).

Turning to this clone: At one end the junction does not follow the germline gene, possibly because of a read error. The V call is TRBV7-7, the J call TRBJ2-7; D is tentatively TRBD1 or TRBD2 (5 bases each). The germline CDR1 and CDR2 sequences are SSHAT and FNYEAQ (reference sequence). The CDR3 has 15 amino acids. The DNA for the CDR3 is TGTGCTAGCAGCTTTGGGACGGGCAGCTCCTACGAGCAGTACTTC. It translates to CASSFGTGSSYEQYF.

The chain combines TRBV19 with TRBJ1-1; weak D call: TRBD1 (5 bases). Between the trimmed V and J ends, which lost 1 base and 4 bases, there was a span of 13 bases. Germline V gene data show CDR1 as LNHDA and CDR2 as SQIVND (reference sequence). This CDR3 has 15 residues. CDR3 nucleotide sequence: TGTGCCAGTAGTATAGTCGGACGCGGGACCACTGAAGCTTTCTTT. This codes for CASSIVGRGTTEAFF.

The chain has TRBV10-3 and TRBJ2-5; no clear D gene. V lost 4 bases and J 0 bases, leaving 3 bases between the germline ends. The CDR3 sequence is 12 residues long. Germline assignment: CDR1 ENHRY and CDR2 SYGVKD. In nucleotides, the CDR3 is TGTGCCATCAGTGTCAACCAAGAGACCCAGTACTTC. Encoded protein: CAISVNQETQYF.

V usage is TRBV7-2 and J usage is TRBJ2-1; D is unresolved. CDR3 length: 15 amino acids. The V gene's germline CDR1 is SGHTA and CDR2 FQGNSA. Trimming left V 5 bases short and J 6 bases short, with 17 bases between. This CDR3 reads CASSQRILPFNEQFF. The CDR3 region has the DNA TGTGCCAGCAGCCAACGGATTCTGCCCTTCAATGAGCAGTTCTTC.

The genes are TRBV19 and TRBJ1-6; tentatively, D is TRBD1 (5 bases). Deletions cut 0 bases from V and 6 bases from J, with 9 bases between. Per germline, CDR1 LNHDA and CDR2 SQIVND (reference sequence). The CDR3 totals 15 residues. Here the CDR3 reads CASSIEGQANSPLHF. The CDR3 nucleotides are TGTGCCAGTAGTATAGAGGGGCAGGCTAATTCACCCCTCCACTTT.

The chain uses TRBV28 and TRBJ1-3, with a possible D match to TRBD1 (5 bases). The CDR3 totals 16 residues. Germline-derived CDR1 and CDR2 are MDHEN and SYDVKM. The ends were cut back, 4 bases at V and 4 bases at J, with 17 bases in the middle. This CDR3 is CASSSDRISRGNTIYF. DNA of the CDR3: TGTGCCAGCAGTTCTGACAGAATATCGCGCGGAAACACCATATATTTT.

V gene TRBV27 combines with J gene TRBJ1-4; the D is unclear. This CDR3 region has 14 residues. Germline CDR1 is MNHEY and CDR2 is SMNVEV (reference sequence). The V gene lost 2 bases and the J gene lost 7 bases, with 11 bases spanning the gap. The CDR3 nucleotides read TGTGCCAGCAGTTTAGTTGGTACTGGTGAAAAACTGTTTTTT. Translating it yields CASSLVGTGEKLFF.

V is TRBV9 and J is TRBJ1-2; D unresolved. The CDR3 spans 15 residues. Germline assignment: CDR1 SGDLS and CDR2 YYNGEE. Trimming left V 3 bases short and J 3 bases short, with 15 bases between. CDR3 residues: CASSASLDVDYGYTF. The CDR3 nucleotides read TGTGCCAGCAGCGCCTCCCTGGACGTTGACTATGGCTACACCTTC.

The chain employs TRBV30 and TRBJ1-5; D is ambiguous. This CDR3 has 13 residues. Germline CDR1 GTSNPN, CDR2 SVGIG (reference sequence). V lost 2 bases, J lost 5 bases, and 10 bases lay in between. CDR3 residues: CAWSSTGDQPQHF. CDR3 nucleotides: TGTGCCTGGAGTTCAACGGGCGATCAGCCCCAGCATTTT.

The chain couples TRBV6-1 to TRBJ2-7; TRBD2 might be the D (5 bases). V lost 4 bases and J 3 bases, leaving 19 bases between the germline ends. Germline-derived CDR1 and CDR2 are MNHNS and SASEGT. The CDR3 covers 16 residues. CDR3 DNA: TGTGCCAGCAGTGCCCCCGCGGGCCTTGGCCACTACGAGCAGTACTTC. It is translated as CASSAPAGLGHYEQYF.

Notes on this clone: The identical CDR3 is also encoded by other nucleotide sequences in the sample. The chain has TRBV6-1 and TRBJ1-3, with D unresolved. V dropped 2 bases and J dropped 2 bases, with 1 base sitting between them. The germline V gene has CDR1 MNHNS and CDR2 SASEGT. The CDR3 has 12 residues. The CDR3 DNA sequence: TGTGCCAGCAGTGAACCTGGAAACACCATATATTTT. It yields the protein CASSEPGNTIYF.

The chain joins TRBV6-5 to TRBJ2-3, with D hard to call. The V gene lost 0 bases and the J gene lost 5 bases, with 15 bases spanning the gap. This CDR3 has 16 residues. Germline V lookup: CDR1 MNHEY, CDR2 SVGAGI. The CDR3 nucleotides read TGTGCCAGCAGTTACTCTAACCGGTTCACCGTAGATACGCAGTATTTT. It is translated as CASSYSNRFTVDTQYF.

CDR3 loop: CASSRQGISNQPQHF. In DNA, the CDR3 is TGTGCCAGTAGTCGCCAGGGCATAAGCAATCAGCCCCAGCATTTT. The chain carries TRBV19 and TRBJ1-5; D perhaps matches TRBD1 (5 bases). This CDR3 spans 15 amino acids. The V and J ends lost 5 bases and 1 base respectively, with 12 bases between them. The V gene's germline CDR1 is LNHDA and CDR2 SQIVND (reference sequence).

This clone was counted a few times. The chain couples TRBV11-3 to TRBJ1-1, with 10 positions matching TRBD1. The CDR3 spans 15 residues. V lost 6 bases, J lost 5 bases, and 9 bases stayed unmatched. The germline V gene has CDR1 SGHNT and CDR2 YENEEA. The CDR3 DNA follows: TGTGCCAGCAGTCTAGGGGGACAGGGGTATACTGAAGCTTTCTTT. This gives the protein CASSLGGQGYTEAFF. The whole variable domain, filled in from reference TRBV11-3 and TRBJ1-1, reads EAGVVQSPRYKIIEKKQPVAFWCNPISGHNTLYWYLQNLGQGPELLIRYENEEAVDDSQLPKDRFSAERLKGVDSTLKIQPAELGDSAVYLCASSLGGQGYTEAFFGQGTRLTVV.

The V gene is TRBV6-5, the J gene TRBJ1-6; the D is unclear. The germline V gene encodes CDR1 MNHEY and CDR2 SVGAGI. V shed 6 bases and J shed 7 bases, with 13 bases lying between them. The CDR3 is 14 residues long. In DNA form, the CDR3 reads TGTGCCAGCAGGTTAAAGGGCATAAATTCACCCCTCCACTTT. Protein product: CASRLKGINSPLHF.

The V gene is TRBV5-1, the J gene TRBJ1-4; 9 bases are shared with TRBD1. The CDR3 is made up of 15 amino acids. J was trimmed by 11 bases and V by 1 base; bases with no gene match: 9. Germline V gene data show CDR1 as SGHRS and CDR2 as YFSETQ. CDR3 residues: CASSLTGQGQGKLFF. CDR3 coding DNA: TGCGCCAGCAGCTTGACGGGACAGGGCCAGGGGAAACTGTTTTTT.

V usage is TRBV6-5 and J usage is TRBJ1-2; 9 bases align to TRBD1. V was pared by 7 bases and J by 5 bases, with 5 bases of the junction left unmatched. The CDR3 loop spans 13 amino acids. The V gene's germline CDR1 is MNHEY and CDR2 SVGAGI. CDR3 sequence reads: CASKDRGSYGYTF. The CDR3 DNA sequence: TGTGCCAGCAAGGACAGGGGCTCATATGGCTACACCTTC.

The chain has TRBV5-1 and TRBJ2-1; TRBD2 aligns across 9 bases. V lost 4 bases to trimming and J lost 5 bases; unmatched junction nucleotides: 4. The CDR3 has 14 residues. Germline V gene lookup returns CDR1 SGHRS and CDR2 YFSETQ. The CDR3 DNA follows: TGCGCCAGCAGCCCCCGGACTAGCGACAATGAGCAGTTCTTC. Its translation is CASSPRTSDNEQFF.

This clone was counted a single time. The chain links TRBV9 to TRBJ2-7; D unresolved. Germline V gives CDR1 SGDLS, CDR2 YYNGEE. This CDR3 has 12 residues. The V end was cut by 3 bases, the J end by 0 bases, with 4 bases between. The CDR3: CASSGDSYEQYF. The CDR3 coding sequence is TGTGCCAGCAGCGGAGACTCCTACGAGCAGTACTTC.

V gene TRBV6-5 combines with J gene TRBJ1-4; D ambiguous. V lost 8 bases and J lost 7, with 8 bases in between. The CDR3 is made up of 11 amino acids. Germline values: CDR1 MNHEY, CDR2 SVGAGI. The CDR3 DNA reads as TGTGCCAGCCGGGAGGTTGAAAAACTGTTTTTT. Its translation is CASREVEKLFF.

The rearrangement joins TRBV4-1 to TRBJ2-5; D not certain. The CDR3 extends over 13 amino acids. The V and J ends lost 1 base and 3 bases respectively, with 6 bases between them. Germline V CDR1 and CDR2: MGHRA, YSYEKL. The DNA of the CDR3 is TGCGCCAGCAGCCAAGTGATGGAAGAGACCCAGTACTTC. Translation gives CASSQVMEETQYF.

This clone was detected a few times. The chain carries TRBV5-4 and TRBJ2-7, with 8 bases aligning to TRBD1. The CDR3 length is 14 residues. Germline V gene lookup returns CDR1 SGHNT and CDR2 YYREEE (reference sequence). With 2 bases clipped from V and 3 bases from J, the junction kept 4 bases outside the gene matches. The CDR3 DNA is TGTGCCAGCAGCTTCGAACAGGGGGGCTACGAGCAGTACTTC. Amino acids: CASSFEQGGYEQYF.

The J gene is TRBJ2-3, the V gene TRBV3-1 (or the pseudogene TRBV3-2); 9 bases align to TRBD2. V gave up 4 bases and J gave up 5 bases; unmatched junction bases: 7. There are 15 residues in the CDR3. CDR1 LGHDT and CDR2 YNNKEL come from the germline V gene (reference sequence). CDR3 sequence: CASSPAGGGGDTQYF. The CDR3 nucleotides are TGTGCCAGCAGCCCAGCGGGAGGCGGGGGAGATACGCAGTATTTT.

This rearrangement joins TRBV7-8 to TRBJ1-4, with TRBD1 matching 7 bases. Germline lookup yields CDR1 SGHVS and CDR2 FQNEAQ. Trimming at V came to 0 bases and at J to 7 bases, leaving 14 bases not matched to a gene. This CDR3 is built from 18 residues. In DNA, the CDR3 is TGTGCCAGCAGCTTAGCGGCCCTCCTGACAGGGAAAGGTGAAAAACTGTTTTTT. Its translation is CASSLAALLTGKGEKLFF.

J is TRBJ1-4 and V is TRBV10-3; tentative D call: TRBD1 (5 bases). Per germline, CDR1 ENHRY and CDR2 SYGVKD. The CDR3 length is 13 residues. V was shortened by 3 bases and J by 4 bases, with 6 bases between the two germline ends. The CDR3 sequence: CAISDGGNEKLFF. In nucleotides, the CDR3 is TGTGCCATCAGTGACGGGGGTAATGAAAAACTGTTTTTT.

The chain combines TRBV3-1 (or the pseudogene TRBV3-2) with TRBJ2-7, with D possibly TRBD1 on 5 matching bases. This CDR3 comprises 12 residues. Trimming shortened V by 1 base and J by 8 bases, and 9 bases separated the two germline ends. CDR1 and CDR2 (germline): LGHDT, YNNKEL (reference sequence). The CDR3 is CASSQAWGQQYF. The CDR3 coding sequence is TGTGCCAGCAGCCAAGCATGGGGCCAGCAGTACTTC.

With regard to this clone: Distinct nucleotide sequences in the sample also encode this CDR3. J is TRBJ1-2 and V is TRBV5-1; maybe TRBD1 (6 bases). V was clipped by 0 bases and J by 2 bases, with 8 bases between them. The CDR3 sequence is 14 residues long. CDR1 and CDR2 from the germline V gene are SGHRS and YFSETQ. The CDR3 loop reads CASSLGQGNYGYTF. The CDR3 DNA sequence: TGCGCCAGCAGCTTGGGGCAGGGGAACTATGGCTACACCTTC.